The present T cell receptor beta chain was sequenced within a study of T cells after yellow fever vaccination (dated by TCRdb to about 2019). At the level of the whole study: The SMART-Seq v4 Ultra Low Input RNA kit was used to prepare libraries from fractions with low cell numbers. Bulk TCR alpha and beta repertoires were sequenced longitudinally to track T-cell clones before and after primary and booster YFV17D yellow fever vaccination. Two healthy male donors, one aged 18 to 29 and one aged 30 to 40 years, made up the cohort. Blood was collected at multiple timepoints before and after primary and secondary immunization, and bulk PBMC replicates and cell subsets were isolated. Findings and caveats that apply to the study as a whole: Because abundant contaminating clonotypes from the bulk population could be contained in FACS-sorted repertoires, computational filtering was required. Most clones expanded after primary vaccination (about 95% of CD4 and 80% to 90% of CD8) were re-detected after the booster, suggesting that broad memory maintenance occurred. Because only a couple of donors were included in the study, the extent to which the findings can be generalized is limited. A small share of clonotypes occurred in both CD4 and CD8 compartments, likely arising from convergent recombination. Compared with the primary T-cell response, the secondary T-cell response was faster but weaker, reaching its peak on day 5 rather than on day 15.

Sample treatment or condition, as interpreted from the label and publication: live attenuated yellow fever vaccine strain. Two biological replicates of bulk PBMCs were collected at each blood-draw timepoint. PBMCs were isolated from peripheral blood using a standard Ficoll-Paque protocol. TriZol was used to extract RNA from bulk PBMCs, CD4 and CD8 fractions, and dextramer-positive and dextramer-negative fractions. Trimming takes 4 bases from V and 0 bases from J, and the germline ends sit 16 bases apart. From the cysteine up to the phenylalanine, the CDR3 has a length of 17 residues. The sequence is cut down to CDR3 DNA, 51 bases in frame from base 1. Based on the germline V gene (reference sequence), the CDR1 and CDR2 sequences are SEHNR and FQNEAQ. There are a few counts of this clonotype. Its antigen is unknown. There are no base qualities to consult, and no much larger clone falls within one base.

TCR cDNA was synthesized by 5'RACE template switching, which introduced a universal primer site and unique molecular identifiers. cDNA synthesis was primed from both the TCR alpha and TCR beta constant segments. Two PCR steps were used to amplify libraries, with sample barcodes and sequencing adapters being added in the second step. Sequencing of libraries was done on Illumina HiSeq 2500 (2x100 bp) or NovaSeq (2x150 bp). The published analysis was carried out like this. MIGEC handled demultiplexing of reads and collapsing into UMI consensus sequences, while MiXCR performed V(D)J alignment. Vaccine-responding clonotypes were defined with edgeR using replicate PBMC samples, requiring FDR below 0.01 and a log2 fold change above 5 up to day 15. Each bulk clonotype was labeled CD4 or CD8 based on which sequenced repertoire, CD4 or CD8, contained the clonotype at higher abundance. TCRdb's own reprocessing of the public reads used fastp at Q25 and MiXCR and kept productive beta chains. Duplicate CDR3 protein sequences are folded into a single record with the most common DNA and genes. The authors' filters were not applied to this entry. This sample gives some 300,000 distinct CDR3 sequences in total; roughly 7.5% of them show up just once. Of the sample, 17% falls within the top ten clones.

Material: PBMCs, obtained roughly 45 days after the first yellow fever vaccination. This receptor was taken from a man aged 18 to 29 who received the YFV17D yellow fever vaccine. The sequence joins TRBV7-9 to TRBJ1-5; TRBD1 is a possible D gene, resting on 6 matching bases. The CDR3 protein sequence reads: CASSSAGGPYSNQPQHF. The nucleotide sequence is TGTGCCAGCAGCTCGGCCGGGGGCCCTTATAGCAATCAGCCCCAGCATTTT. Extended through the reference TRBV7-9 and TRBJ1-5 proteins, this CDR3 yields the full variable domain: DTGVSQNPRHKITKRGQNVTFRCDPISEHNRLYWYRQTLGQGPEFLTYFQNEAQLEKSRLLSDRFSAERPKGSFSTLEIQRTEQGDSAMYLCASSSAGGPYSNQPQHFGDGTRLSIL.